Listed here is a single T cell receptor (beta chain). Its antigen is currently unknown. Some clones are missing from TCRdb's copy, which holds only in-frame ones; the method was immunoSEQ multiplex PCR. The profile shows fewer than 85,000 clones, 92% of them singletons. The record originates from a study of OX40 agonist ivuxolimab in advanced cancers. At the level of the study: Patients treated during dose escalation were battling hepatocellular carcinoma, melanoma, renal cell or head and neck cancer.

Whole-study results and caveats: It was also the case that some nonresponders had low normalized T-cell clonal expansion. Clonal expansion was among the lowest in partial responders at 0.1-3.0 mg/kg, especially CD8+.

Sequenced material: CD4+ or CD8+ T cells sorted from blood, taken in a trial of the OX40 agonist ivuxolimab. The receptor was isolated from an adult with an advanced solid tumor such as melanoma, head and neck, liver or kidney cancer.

CDR3 amino acids: CASSLSPQGTYNEQFF. CDR3 bases: TGCGCCAGCAGCTTGTCTCCCCAGGGTACCTACAATGAGCAGTTCTTC. The V call is TRBV5-1, the J call TRBJ2-1, with D perhaps matching TRBD1 (5 bases). Germline V gives CDR1 SGHRS, CDR2 YFSETQ. Trimming took off 1 base at V and 2 bases at J, with 13 bases between the two ends. CDR3 size: 16 residues.